The TCR beta chain under discussion was sequenced for a study of cytomegalovirus exposure and HLA in healthy donors. The germline V gene has CDR1 SGHRS and CDR2 YFSETQ. V was pared by 4 bases and J by 7 bases, with 15 bases of the junction left unmatched. This CDR3 is 16 amino acids long. This PCR relied on a set of 60 Vbeta primers and 13 Jbeta primers. Sequenced by immunoSEQ multiplex PCR; TCRdb stores in-frame clones only, minus some. In the table there are approximately 210,000 clones, roughly 83% of which are singletons. The origin of this receptor is a woman aged 50 to 60 in good health and CMV-seronegative. The sequencing input was PBMCs. J is TRBJ2-7 and V is TRBV5-1; 9 bases align to TRBD1. CDR3 protein: CASSDRGRSAGREQYF. The CDR3 DNA follows: TGCGCCAGCAGCGACAGGGGGAGGTCAGCGGGTAGGGAGCAGTACTTC.